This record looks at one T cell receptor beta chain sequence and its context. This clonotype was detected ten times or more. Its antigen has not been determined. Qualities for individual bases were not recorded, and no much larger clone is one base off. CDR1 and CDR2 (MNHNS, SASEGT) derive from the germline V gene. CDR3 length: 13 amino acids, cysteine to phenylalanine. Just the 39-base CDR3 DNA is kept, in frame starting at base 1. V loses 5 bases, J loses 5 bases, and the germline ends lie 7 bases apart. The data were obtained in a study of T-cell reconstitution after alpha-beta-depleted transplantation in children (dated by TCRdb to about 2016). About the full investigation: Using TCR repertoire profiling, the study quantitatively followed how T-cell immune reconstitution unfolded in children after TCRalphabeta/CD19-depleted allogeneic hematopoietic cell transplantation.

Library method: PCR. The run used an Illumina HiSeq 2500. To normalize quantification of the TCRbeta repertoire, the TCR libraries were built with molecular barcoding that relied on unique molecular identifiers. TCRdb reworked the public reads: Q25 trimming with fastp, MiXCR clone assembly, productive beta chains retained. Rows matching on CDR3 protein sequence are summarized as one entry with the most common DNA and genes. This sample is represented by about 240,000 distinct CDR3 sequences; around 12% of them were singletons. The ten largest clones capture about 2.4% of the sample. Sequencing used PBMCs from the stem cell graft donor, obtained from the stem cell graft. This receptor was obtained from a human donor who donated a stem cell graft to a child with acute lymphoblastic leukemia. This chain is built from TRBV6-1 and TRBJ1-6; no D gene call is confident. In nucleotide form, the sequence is TGTGCCAGCAGTCCCCGGGATAATTCACCCCTCCACTTT. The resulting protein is CASSPRDNSPLHF.